The clone carrying this T cell receptor (beta chain) was seen a few times. Every donor was a healthy Caucasian. The source of the sample is a study of identical twins. Germline values: CDR1 MNHNS, CDR2 SASEGT. Trimming at V came to 3 bases and at J to 2 bases, leaving 4 bases not matched to a gene. The CDR3 runs to 16 residues. Template switching created a universal primer site, and the cDNA included unique molecular identifiers. Via MiXCR, TCRdb re-called the 5' RACE reads, giving one row per CDR3 protein. The sample carries approximately 470,000 distinct CDR3 sequences, more than 13% recorded once. The data were also submitted as part of a second study, on yellow fever vaccine responses in identical twins.

Sequencing input: CD4+ T cells sorted from blood. V is TRBV6-1 and J is TRBJ2-1, with 10 nucleotides matching TRBD2. The clonotype was recovered from a woman between 18 and 30 years old in good health. The CDR3 protein is CASSDLLAGTYNEQFF. The CDR3 DNA reads as TGTGCCAGCAGTGATTTACTAGCGGGGACCTACAATGAGCAGTTCTTC.